The clone carrying this T cell receptor (beta chain) was seen at least ten times. Its matching antigen is unknown. Amplified regions were TCR beta CDR3 sequences from RNA transcripts. The TCR CDR3 was amplified in a first-round RT-PCR using the HTBI primer set. TCRdb ran MiXCR on the multiplex PCR reads and lists one entry per CDR3 protein. The sample contains about 400,000 distinct CDR3 sequences, over 12% of which appear only once. These data are taken from a study of T cells in Graves' hyperthyroidism and ophthalmopathy. Study details: Sampling of peripheral blood happened at initial diagnosis, prior to any treatment.

The germline CDR1 and CDR2 sequences are DFQATT and SNEGSKA (reference sequence). CDR3 length equals 16 residues. The junction had 11 bases not matched to a gene; V was cut back by 1 base and J by 5 bases. Study-wide points: Blood shared most expanded thyroid clonotypes above 0.001. It was a median about seven months before onset that the model predicted ophthalmopathy.

Diagnoses were established using clinical symptoms, serum thyroxine and TRAb, thyroid ultrasound and orbital computed tomography. The clonotype was recovered from a man aged 50 or older with Graves' ophthalmopathy. The chain links TRBV20-1 to TRBJ2-1, with TRBD2 matching 7 bases. The sequenced sample consisted of blood. In DNA form, the CDR3 reads TGCAGTGCTAGAGTCCCTCGCGGGGGTGGTAACAATGAGCAGTTCTTC. Its translation: CSARVPRGGGNNEQFF.